Included here is one T cell receptor (beta chain) sequence, with context. The antigen is not known. V shed 5 bases and J shed 2 bases, with 12 bases lying between them. The CDR3 totals 14 residues. CDR1 and CDR2 from the germline V gene are KGHSH and LQKENI. This sample was taken from a study of T cell repertoires in cytomegalovirus infection. TCRdb re-called the reads with MiXCR, one entry per CDR3 protein. The sample holds 450,000 to 550,000 distinct CDR3 sequences, approximately 46% seen once. This sample comprised cultured PBMCs, obtained from culture after CMV antigen stimulation. The chain carries TRBV18 and TRBJ1-2, with D hard to call. This receptor was obtained from a human donor in good health (CMV status not recorded). Some clones in this sample may be carry-over from other donors' samples. CDR3 DNA: TGTGCCAGCTCAGTGGCATTCCGGAACTATGGCTACACCTTC. Its protein is CASSVAFRNYGYTF.